This T cell receptor (beta chain) originates from a study of OX40 agonist ivuxolimab in advanced cancers. Generated by immunoSEQ multiplex PCR, the TCRdb table keeps only in-frame clones and is missing some. The repertoire includes some 64,000 clones, 90% to 95% of them detected once, and about 19% sits in the top ten. This CDR3 contains 12 residues. The germline V gene has CDR1 SQVTM and CDR2 ANQGSEA. With 7 bases removed from V and 3 bases from J, the gap between germline ends came to 12 bases. This rearrangement joins TRBV29-1 to TRBJ1-1; D gene unclear. This receptor was identified in an adult with an advanced solid tumor such as melanoma, head and neck, liver or kidney cancer. Here the sequenced sample was CD4+ or CD8+ T cells sorted from blood, taken in a trial of the OX40 agonist ivuxolimab. In DNA, the CDR3 is TGCAGCGGTTGGACGTTCTACACTGAAGCTTTCTTT. Its protein is CSGWTFYTEAFF.